This T cell receptor beta chain came from a study of T cells in Graves' hyperthyroidism and ophthalmopathy (dated by TCRdb to the late 2010s). Notes on the research overall: Peripheral blood was sampled at the time of initial diagnosis, prior to any treatment. The study also compared thyroid tissue and blood T-cell repertoires from five or six Graves' hyperthyroidism patients. The 95 to 100 discovery patients were divided at random into training and test sets in a 7:3 ratio. To identify TCR V-J signatures that set the groups apart, the researchers used a discovery cohort of 100 or so patients, made up of 40 to 45 with Graves' ophthalmopathy and some 58 with stable Graves' hyperthyroidism. Prospective prediction of ophthalmopathy was tested in an independent validation cohort consisting of roughly 20 hyperthyroidism patients and approximately 16 patients who later progressed to ophthalmopathy. According to the paper, TCR Vbeta CDR3 sequencing was carried out on some 130 peripheral blood samples, which came from fewer than 50 ophthalmopathy, 70 to 80 hyperthyroidism and approximately 17 progressor patients. Once sampling was done, hyperthyroidism patients were given methimazole at a starting dose of 30 mg daily, whereas ophthalmopathy patients were given high-dose intravenous methylprednisolone. Broader findings and caveats from the paper: In validation, the model predicted progression to ophthalmopathy a median of roughly 6.2 months before onset, with 70% to 71% sensitivity and roughly 72% specificity. Sample size was not statistically predetermined, and blinding of investigators to group allocation was not performed. Most expanded thyroid clonotypes (frequency above 0.001) were also detected in blood, a finding suggesting that blood repertoires may reflect thyroid immune responses. A model built on a 13 V-J signature distinguished ophthalmopathy from stable hyperthyroidism, reaching 85% to 90% sensitivity and around 81% specificity in cross-validation and 80%/75% in testing.

Amplification of TCR beta CDR3 regions was carried out from RNA transcripts. The first round of RT-PCR for the TCR CDR3 was performed with the HTBI primer set and the Qiagen OneStep RT-PCR kit. A second multiplex PCR round built the libraries, followed by size selection and purification. Paired-end sequencing of the libraries was performed with 100 bp reads on an Illumina HiSeq2000. In the authors' own workflow: Raw data were processed with SOAPnuke, discarding reads with adapters, uncalled bases, mean Phred below 15, or no exact constant-primer or identifier match. COPE v1.2.5 was used to merge the high-quality paired reads, and each unique nucleotide sequence was defined as a clonotype. MiTCR v1.1 was used to align the clonotypes against IMGT TRBV, TRBD and TRBJ reference segments. The analysis was restricted to V-J combinations with a frequency above 0.0001, which together covered about 99% of the repertoires. A TCS score was defined as the ratio of F50 (clonal expansion) to E x V (chaos), with BLOSUM62-based TCRdist applied between CDR3 peptides within each V-J. Welch's t-statistics and random forest reduced around 550 V-J features to roughly 13, which were used in a naive Bayes classifier (R e1071). TCRdb reprocessed the public reads (quality trimming at Q25 with fastp, clone calling with MiXCR) and kept in-frame beta chains. Here each entry gathers all rows of one CDR3 protein and keeps the most common genes and DNA. These V and J calls originate from TCRdb's pipeline instead of the authors' own analysis. This sample is represented by about 500,000 distinct CDR3 sequences; around 16% of them were singletons. The top ten constitute around 28% of the sample.

Measured from the cysteine to the phenylalanine, the CDR3 is 14 residues long. Only the CDR3 portion is preserved as DNA: 42 bases, with reading frame beginning at the first base. From the germline V gene (reference sequence), CDR1 is DFQATT and CDR2 is SNEGSKA. V and J lose 6 bases and 2 bases, and a span of 16 bases separates them. Moderately to severely active disease, a Clinical Activity Score of at least 3, a NOSPECS grade of at least 4, and a duration under 3 months were present in ophthalmopathy patients. Exclusion was applied to patients with uncontrolled infections, other autoimmune diseases, pregnancy or lactation. Diagnoses relied on clinical symptoms, serum thyroxine and TRAb, thyroid ultrasound and orbital computed tomography. PBMCs were separated from over 9 ml of fresh peripheral blood using Ficoll-Paque density gradient centrifugation. Total RNA was extracted using Trizol reagent, and RNA quality was assessed on an Agilent 2100 Bioanalyzer.

This clonotype was observed many times. Its specific antigen is unknown. No base qualities exist here, and no much larger clone lies one base off it. The sample taken for sequencing was blood. This receptor chain uses TRBV20-1 and TRBJ2-5, with the D gene not confidently named. This receptor was obtained from a woman aged 25-40 years with Graves' ophthalmopathy. DNA sequence: TGCAGTGCCTCCGCCGGGCGGATTCAAGAGACCCAGTACTTC. The encoded protein is CSASAGRIQETQYF.